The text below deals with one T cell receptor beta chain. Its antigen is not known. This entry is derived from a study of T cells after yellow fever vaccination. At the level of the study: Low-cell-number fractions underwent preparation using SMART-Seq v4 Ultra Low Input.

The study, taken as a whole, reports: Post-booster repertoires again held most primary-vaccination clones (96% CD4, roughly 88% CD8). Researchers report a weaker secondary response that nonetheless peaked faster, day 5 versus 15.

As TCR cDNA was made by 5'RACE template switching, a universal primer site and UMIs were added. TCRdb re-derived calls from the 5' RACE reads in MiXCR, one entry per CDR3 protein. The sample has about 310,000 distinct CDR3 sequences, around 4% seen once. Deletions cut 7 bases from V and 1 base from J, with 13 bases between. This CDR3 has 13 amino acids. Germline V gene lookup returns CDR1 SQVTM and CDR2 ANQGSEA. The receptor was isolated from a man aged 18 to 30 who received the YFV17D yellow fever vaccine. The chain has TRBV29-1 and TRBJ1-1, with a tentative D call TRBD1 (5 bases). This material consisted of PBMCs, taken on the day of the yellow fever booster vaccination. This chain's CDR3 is CSAHVGGNTEAFF. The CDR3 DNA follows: TGCAGCGCCCATGTCGGGGGGAACACTGAAGCTTTCTTT.